This T cell receptor (beta chain) stems from a study of blood T cell repertoires in COVID-19. Whole-study context: Sites in the United States, Italy and Spain provided acute and convalescent COVID-19 samples. The cDNA or gDNA used as material had been derived from T cells, B-cell-depleted T cells, or PBMCs.

The CDR3 has 13 residues. Trimming removed 8 bases at V and 14 bases at J, with 22 bases between. Exposed enrollees had met someone with a PCR-confirmed or clinician-diagnosed COVID-19 case at some point within the 2 weeks before study entry. Original analysis: Cell counts per sample came from amplifying reference gene primers. The repertoire was sequenced with immunoSEQ multiplex PCR; TCRdb's copy has only in-frame clones and lacks some. V, J and clone size are taken as reported in that table, and D and trimming were inferred from the DNA itself. There are 300,000 to 400,000 clones in the sample; 90% occur only once, and roughly 3.9% lies in the top ten.

This clonotype originated in a woman aged 25-40 years who had been exposed to COVID-19. The sample taken for sequencing was PBMCs or T cells enriched from blood (not recorded which). The chain carries TRBV12-3 or TRBV12-4 and TRBJ2-1; D possibly corresponds to TRBD2 (7 bases). This chain's CDR3 is CASSDRGRVHKFF. The CDR3 nucleotides read TGTGCCAGCTCCGATAGGGGGAGGGTACACAAGTTCTTC.